This T cell receptor (beta chain) is drawn from a study of human T cells and chemical hapten exposure. Across the whole study: Investigators sensitized approximately 2 cm by approximately 2 cm of upper inner arm skin with 2% DPC.

The time point here: patch test 2, 6 weeks after DPC sensitization. Described treatment: therapeutic diphenylcyclopropenone sensitization with weekly scalp DPC. Prior to application of each patch test, blood was drawn. The library tagged individual cDNA molecules with unique molecular identifiers. Authors' processing steps: Samples had a median of 95,638 TCRs, ranging roughly 23,224 to 750,000. TCRdb re-called the RACE reads with MiXCR, one entry per CDR3 protein. It is TCRdb's table, rather than the study itself, that gives the V and J calls and clone size. The sample records tens of thousands of distinct CDR3 sequences, around 8.8% being singletons. The V gene end was trimmed by 3 bases and the J gene end by 0 bases; junction bases not matched to a gene: 7. There are 16 residues in the CDR3. Germline V CDR1 and CDR2: SGHDT, YYEEEE.

The chain employs TRBV5-6 and TRBJ1-1; 8 positions match TRBD1. The receptor was derived from a woman between 50 and 59 years old with alopecia areata. Some clones in this sample may be carry-over from other donors' samples. Sequences were derived from whole blood, sampled in connection with sensitization to the hapten diphenylcyclopropenone (DPC). The CDR3: CASSSGQGRMNTEAFF. Written as DNA, the CDR3 is TGTGCCAGCAGCTCTGGACAGGGTAGGATGAACACTGAAGCTTTCTTT.